The 17 T cell receptor beta chains given below trace back to one sample, sequenced in a study of cytomegalovirus exposure and HLA in healthy donors. Libraries were prepared by immunoSEQ multiplex PCR; TCRdb keeps only in-frame clonotypes and omits some of them. The sample holds 71,000 or so clones; around 94% are singletons and the top ten take 2.5% to 3.5%. Material for sequencing was PBMCs. All receptors come from a woman aged 18-29 years in good health and CMV-seropositive.

In its sample, this clone was seen a few times. V usage is TRBV6-1 and J usage is TRBJ2-5, with TRBD2 matching 7 bases. The length of the CDR3 is 16 residues. V lost 2 bases, J lost 1 base, and 7 bases stayed unmatched. Germline values: CDR1 MNHNS, CDR2 SASEGT. The CDR3 nucleotides read TGTGCCAGCAGTGAAATGCGCGGGGGACCCCAAGAGACCCAGTACTTC. The encoded protein is CASSEMRGGPQETQYF.

V usage is TRBV6-5 and J usage is TRBJ2-1; D remains ambiguous. V lost 7 bases and J lost 2, with 12 bases in between. Germline V gene lookup returns CDR1 MNHEY and CDR2 SVGAGI. CDR3 length equals 14 residues. CDR3 amino acids: CASTSSRTYNEQFF. CDR3 DNA sequence: TGTGCCAGCACCTCAAGCAGGACCTACAATGAGCAGTTCTTC.

The table lists this clone with a few counts. The chain combines TRBV14 with TRBJ2-7, with TRBD1 identical over 7 bases. This CDR3 region has 13 residues. With 6 bases clipped from V and 5 bases from J, the junction kept 7 bases outside the gene matches. The germline CDR1 and CDR2 sequences are SGHDN and FVKESK. The CDR3 region is CASRPTGDHEQYF. The DNA for the CDR3 is TGTGCCAGCAGGCCAACAGGGGACCACGAGCAGTACTTC.

The chain combines TRBV5-1 with TRBJ2-1; D unresolved. The V and J ends lost 0 bases and 0 bases respectively, with 7 bases between them. Germline assignment: CDR1 SGHRS and CDR2 YFSETQ. This CDR3 region has 15 residues. The CDR3 region has the DNA TGCGCCAGCAGCTTGGAGGCTAGCTCCTACAATGAGCAGTTCTTC. This sequence encodes CASSLEASSYNEQFF.

This chain joins TRBV6-4 and TRBJ1-2; perhaps TRBD1 as D (6 bases). From germline, CDR1 is MRHNA and CDR2 SNTAGT. Deletions cut 2 bases from V and 7 bases from J, with 17 bases between. This CDR3 has 15 residues. CDR3 sequence (DNA): TGTGCCAGCAGTGACGGGGGGGGCGCTCCTCGTGGCTACACCTTC. This sequence encodes CASSDGGGAPRGYTF.

The chain couples TRBV7-9 to TRBJ2-5; D perhaps matches TRBD2 (6 bases). The CDR3 length is 13 residues. Trimming took 6 bases from V and 1 from J, leaving 9 bases between them. From germline, CDR1 is SEHNR and CDR2 FQNEAQ (reference sequence). CDR3 sequence reads: CASRAGSQETQYF. The CDR3 coding sequence is TGTGCCAGCAGGGCGGGATCCCAAGAGACCCAGTACTTC.

This sequence joins TRBV2 and TRBJ1-5; 8 bases line up with TRBD1. CDR1 is SNHLY, CDR2 FYNNEI, per germline. Trimming cost V 6 bases and J 6 bases; bases outside gene matches: 4. The CDR3 is 13 amino acids. CDR3 in amino acids: CASSGQGTQPQHF. The DNA for the CDR3 is TGTGCCAGCAGCGGACAGGGAACTCAGCCCCAGCATTTT. Full variable domain (remainder filled in from reference TRBV2 and TRBJ1-5): EPEVTQTPSHQVTQMGQEVILRCVPISNHLYFYWYRQILGQKVEFLVSFYNNEISEKSEIFDDQFSVERPDGSNFTLKIRSTKLEDSAMYFCASSGQGTQPQHFGDGTRLSIL.

The CDR3, as DNA: TGTGCCAGCAGCTTATTATCGGTGGATGGCTACACCTTC. It encodes CASSLLSVDGYTF. The genes are TRBV7-9 and TRBJ1-2, with D hard to call. The CDR3 has 13 residues. Trimming removed 2 bases at V and 6 bases at J, with 10 bases between. Germline V gives CDR1 SEHNR, CDR2 FQNEAQ (reference sequence).

CDR3 in amino acids: CASSTGSPPYEQYF. CDR3 in DNA: TGTGCCAGCTCCACAGGGTCCCCTCCCTACGAGCAGTACTTC. The J gene is TRBJ2-7, the V gene TRBV6-5; D perhaps matches TRBD1 (6 bases). Trimming left V 8 bases short and J 2 bases short, with 16 bases between. The CDR3 is made up of 14 amino acids. CDR1 and CDR2 (germline): MNHEY, SVGAGI.

The gene calls are TRBV27 and TRBJ1-4; maybe TRBD1 (5 bases). Trimming took off 3 bases at V and 5 bases at J, with 13 bases between the two ends. CDR1 MNHEY and CDR2 SMNVEV come from the germline V gene (reference sequence). This CDR3 is built from 15 residues. CDR3 sequence reads: CASSFLAGRNEKLFF. As DNA, the CDR3 is TGTGCCAGCAGTTTCTTGGCGGGGCGCAATGAAAAACTGTTTTTT.

This sequence joins TRBV30 and TRBJ2-7; TRBD2 agrees at 8 bases. Trimming at V came to 2 bases and at J to 1 base, leaving 4 bases not matched to a gene. Germline-derived CDR1 and CDR2 are GTSNPN and SVGIG (reference sequence). The CDR3 consists of 14 residues. This CDR3 is CAWSTGGASYEQYF. The CDR3, as DNA: TGTGCCTGGAGTACGGGGGGGGCTTCCTACGAGCAGTACTTC.

This clone was seen once. V usage is TRBV7-9 and J usage is TRBJ2-2; 9 positions agree with TRBD1. CDR3 length equals 16 residues. Germline CDR1 SEHNR, CDR2 FQNEAQ (reference sequence). V was pared by 4 bases and J by 5 bases, with 8 bases of the junction left unmatched. CDR3: CASSSRRDRDTGELFF. DNA of the CDR3: TGTGCCAGCAGCTCCCGCCGGGACAGGGATACCGGGGAGCTGTTTTTT.

The chain joins TRBV5-1 to TRBJ2-7; the match to TRBD1 covers 9 bases. CDR1 and CDR2 from the germline V gene are SGHRS and YFSETQ. Trimming removed 2 bases from V and 5 bases from J; junction bases left unmatched: 5. The CDR3 consists of 14 residues. CDR3 amino acids: CASSFQTGGNEQYF. In nucleotides, the CDR3 is TGCGCCAGCAGCTTCCAGACAGGGGGAAACGAGCAGTACTTC.

The CDR3: CASSLYYRDAEAFF. The CDR3 region has the DNA TGTGCCAGCAGCTTATATTACAGGGACGCTGAAGCTTTCTTT. The chain carries TRBV5-6 and TRBJ1-1; D is perhaps TRBD1 (6 bases). Germline loops: CDR1 SGHDT, CDR2 YYEEEE. V was trimmed by 2 bases and J by 6 bases, leaving 14 bases between them. The CDR3 is 14 residues long.

This clone was observed once. The chain combines TRBV15 with TRBJ1-5; maybe TRBD1 (5 bases). This CDR3 spans 15 amino acids. V gave up 5 bases and J gave up 5 bases, with 16 bases separating them. CDR1 and CDR2 from the germline V gene are LNHNV and YYDKDF (reference sequence). Here the CDR3 DNA reads TGTGCCACCAGCGCGTTCGATCTAGGGGATCAGCCCCAGCATTTT. Protein sequence: CATSAFDLGDQPQHF.

In its sample, this clone was seen once. The chain is built from TRBV9 and TRBJ2-7; 10 bases match TRBD2. This CDR3 is built from 12 residues. V shed 3 bases and J 8 bases; nucleotides not matched to a gene: 2. Per the germline V gene, CDR1 is SGDLS and CDR2 is YYNGEE. CDR3 nucleotide sequence: TGTGCCAGCAGCGGGACTAGCGGTCAGCAGTACTTC. Translation gives CASSGTSGQQYF.

V is TRBV7-2 and J is TRBJ2-1; 10 bases are shared with TRBD2. Germline V gene sequence: CDR1 SGHTA, CDR2 FQGNSA. V lost 1 base to trimming and J lost 7 bases; unmatched junction nucleotides: 10. The CDR3 totals 17 residues. This chain's CDR3 is CASSLDPAGGPRNEQFF. CDR3 nucleotide sequence: TGTGCCAGCAGCTTAGACCCAGCGGGGGGGCCGCGGAATGAGCAGTTCTTC.